These 14 T cell receptor beta chains originate from one sample sequenced in a study of blood T cell repertoires in COVID-19. Sequenced by immunoSEQ multiplex PCR; TCRdb stores in-frame clones only, minus some. The sample gives some 220,000 clones, around 83% of which show up once; around 9.5% is in the top ten. The sequencing sample was made of peripheral blood. Receptors originate from a man between 45 and 60 years old with active or convalescent COVID-19.

This clone was seen just once. As DNA, the CDR3 is TGTGCCAGCAGCCCCGGACAGGGGCAGGAGGAGACCCAGTACTTC. Amino acid sequence: CASSPGQGQEETQYF. The V and J genes are TRBV7-9 and TRBJ2-5; 9 bases align to TRBD1. Germline CDR1 and CDR2: SEHNR and FQNEAQ (reference sequence). The length of the CDR3 is 15 residues. Germline trimming cut 5 bases from V and 5 bases from J; bases unmatched to any gene: 9.

The sample holds one count of this clone. V and J are TRBV7-2 and TRBJ1-1; 9 bases match TRBD1. This CDR3 contains 16 residues. Germline loops: CDR1 SGHTA, CDR2 FQGNSA. V lost 5 bases and J lost 3; bases outside the gene matches: 10. Here the CDR3 reads CASSAYYRGQDTEAFF. The CDR3 bases are TGTGCCAGCAGCGCCTACTACAGGGGGCAGGACACTGAAGCTTTCTTT.

This chain joins TRBV2 and TRBJ2-3, with unresolved D. The germline V and J ends were trimmed by 2 bases and 0 bases, with 9 bases remaining between them. The V gene's germline CDR1 is SNHLY and CDR2 FYNNEI. The CDR3 has 15 residues. The CDR3 bases are TGTGCCAGCAGTGAAATGTCCCCTAGCACAGATACGCAGTATTTT. This gives the protein CASSEMSPSTDTQYF.

V gene TRBV2 combines with J gene TRBJ1-1; D perhaps matches TRBD1 (5 bases). Deletions cut 6 bases from V and 1 base from J, with 9 bases between. CDR1 SNHLY and CDR2 FYNNEI come from the germline V gene. This CDR3 spans 13 amino acids. Here the CDR3 reads CASRSDRNTEAFF. In DNA, the CDR3 is TGTGCCAGCAGATCAGACAGGAACACTGAAGCTTTCTTT.

This chain links TRBV4-3 with TRBJ1-4; D gene unclear. V was shortened by 8 bases and J by 2 bases, with 15 bases between the two germline ends. This CDR3 contains 15 residues. Per germline, CDR1 LGHNA and CDR2 YSLEER. CDR3: CASQLVGGTNEKLFF. CDR3 nucleotides: TGCGCCAGCCAGCTGGTTGGCGGTACTAATGAAAAACTGTTTTTT.

This clone came up once. This rearrangement joins TRBV6-5 to TRBJ1-2; TRBD1 matches 9 bases. Germline trimming cut 2 bases from V and 5 bases from J; bases unmatched to any gene: 6. The CDR3 covers 15 residues. Germline loops: CDR1 MNHEY, CDR2 SVGAGI. The CDR3 protein is CASSYRTGVEYGYTF. CDR3 DNA: TGTGCCAGCAGTTACAGGACAGGGGTCGAGTATGGCTACACCTTC.

The CDR3 DNA follows: TGTGCCAGCAGCTCAAGGAGACAGAGCTCCTACAATGAGCAGTTCTTC. It specifies CASSSRRQSSYNEQFF. The chain couples TRBV11-2 to TRBJ2-1; D perhaps matches TRBD1 (5 bases). The CDR3 has 16 amino acids. Per the germline V gene, CDR1 is SGHAT and CDR2 is FQNNGV. V dropped 4 bases and J dropped 0 bases, with 13 bases sitting between them.

This chain connects TRBV5-1 to TRBJ2-5; 14 positions agree with TRBD2. Germline lookup yields CDR1 SGHRS and CDR2 YFSETQ. V was clipped by 2 bases and J by 0 bases; unmatched bases: 3. The length of the CDR3 is 17 residues. The CDR3 reads CASSLPTSGGDQETQYF. DNA for the CDR3: TGCGCCAGCAGCTTACCGACTAGCGGGGGGGACCAAGAGACCCAGTACTTC. Variable domain in full (rest from reference TRBV5-1 and TRBJ2-5): KAGVTQTPRYLIKTRGQQVTLSCSPISGHRSVSWYQQTPGQGLQFLFEYFSETQRNKGNFPGRFSGRQFSNSRSEMNVSTLELGDSALYLCASSLPTSGGDQETQYFGPGTRLLVL.

This clone showed up just a few times. V and J are TRBV7-9 and TRBJ1-1; D call uncertain. The germline V and J ends were trimmed by 0 bases and 10 bases, with 12 bases remaining between them. This CDR3 spans 13 amino acids. Germline V CDR1 and CDR2: SEHNR, FQNEAQ (reference sequence). CDR3 DNA: TGTGCCAGCAGCTTAGCAGACGTCGGGGTAGCTTTCTTT. Protein: CASSLADVGVAFF.

Written as DNA, the CDR3 is TGTGCCAGCAGTTCGGACAGGGGCGGCTACACCTTC. It specifies CASSSDRGGYTF. The chain joins TRBV2 to TRBJ1-2; 9 nucleotides line up with TRBD1. The junction had 3 bases not matched to a gene; V was cut back by 5 bases and J by 8 bases. CDR1 and CDR2 from the germline V gene are SNHLY and FYNNEI. This CDR3 comprises 12 residues.

The rearrangement links TRBV9 to TRBJ1-2; D is undetermined. V dropped 0 bases and J dropped 3 bases, with 9 bases sitting between them. The germline gives CDR1 SGDLS, CDR2 YYNGEE. This CDR3 region has 14 residues. The CDR3 is CASSVDPRYYGYTF. CDR3 DNA: TGTGCCAGCAGCGTAGACCCCAGGTACTATGGCTACACCTTC.

The genes are TRBV12-2 and TRBJ2-7; TRBD2 was called by the table and not checked on the DNA. TRBV12-2 constitutes a pseudogene. The CDR3 is made up of 15 amino acids. Written as DNA, the CDR3 is TGTGCAAGTCGCCCACACCGGACTGAAAGCTACGAGCAGTACTTC. This encodes CASRPHRTESYEQYF.

This rearrangement joins TRBV11-2 to TRBJ1-2; 10 positions agree with TRBD1. The CDR3 length is 16 residues. Germline V lookup: CDR1 SGHAT, CDR2 FQNNGV. The trim removed 6 bases at V and 5 bases at J, leaving 12 bases unmatched. The CDR3: CASRPTTGTGVYGYTF. The DNA for the CDR3 is TGTGCCAGCAGACCAACAACCGGGACAGGGGTGTATGGCTACACCTTC.

CDR3 sequence: CASSSRDRERGEQFF. The CDR3 DNA reads TGTGCCAGCAGCTCTCGGGACAGGGAGAGGGGTGAGCAGTTCTTC. The chain combines TRBV5-6 with TRBJ2-1; 9 bases are a match to TRBD1. Trimming cost V 3 bases and J 9 bases; bases outside gene matches: 10. The CDR3 extends over 15 amino acids. Per germline, CDR1 SGHDT and CDR2 YYEEEE.